The 8 T cell receptor beta chains listed next were all sequenced from one sample in a study of cytomegalovirus exposure and HLA in healthy donors. PCR involved 60 Vbeta and 13 Jbeta primers. TCRdb's table, derived via immunoSEQ multiplex PCR, lists solely in-frame clones and lacks some. There are about 160,000 clones in the sample; approximately 84% occur only once, and roughly 2.2% lies in the top ten. Input material: PBMCs. The receptors were gathered from a young man in good health and CMV-seropositive.

The chain employs TRBV4-2 and TRBJ2-7; possibly TRBD2 for D (5 bases). The CDR3 is made up of 17 amino acids. The V gene's germline CDR1 is LGHNA and CDR2 YNFKEQ. Trimming stripped 1 base from V and 2 bases from J, with 18 bases between. The CDR3 nucleotides are TGTGCCAGCAGCCAAGGACCCGGGATCTCCATACCCTACGAGCAGTACTTC. Its translation: CASSQGPGISIPYEQYF.

The chain is built from TRBV18 and TRBJ1-5; D is unclear. CDR3 length equals 15 residues. Trimming left V 6 bases short and J 4 bases short, with 16 bases between. The V gene's germline CDR1 is KGHSH and CDR2 LQKENI. The DNA of the CDR3 is TGTGCCAGCTCGTCGTGGTCTGGAGAGAATCAGCCCCAGCATTTT. Its translation is CASSSWSGENQPQHF.

The gene calls are TRBV5-4 and TRBJ2-5, with 7 bases lining up with TRBD1. This CDR3 has 15 amino acids. From germline, CDR1 is SGHNT and CDR2 YYREEE (reference sequence). J lost 1 base, V lost 5 bases, and 8 bases had no gene match. The CDR3 DNA reads as TGTGCCAGCAGTCGTTCGACAGGGAGCCAAGAGACCCAGTACTTC. Residues: CASSRSTGSQETQYF.

The genes are TRBV2 and TRBJ2-6; 10 bases map to TRBD1. The CDR3 is 18 residues long. V gave up 6 bases and J gave up 1 base; unmatched junction bases: 9. Germline values: CDR1 SNHLY, CDR2 FYNNEI. CDR3 region: CASRVWTGGESGANVLTF. The CDR3 bases are TGTGCCAGCAGAGTTTGGACAGGGGGAGAGTCTGGGGCCAACGTCCTGACTTTC.

The V and J genes are TRBV16 and TRBJ2-2; D possibly corresponds to TRBD2 (5 bases). V was clipped by 4 bases and J by 2 bases, with 8 bases between them. The CDR3 length is 14 residues. The germline V gene has CDR1 KGHSY and CDR2 FQNENV. CDR3 protein: CASSRGRNTGELFF. As DNA, the CDR3 is TGTGCCAGCAGCCGAGGGAGAAACACCGGGGAGCTGTTTTTT.

V is TRBV7-9 and J is TRBJ1-4; D is uncertain. Germline V gives CDR1 SEHNR, CDR2 FQNEAQ (reference sequence). V was clipped by 1 base and J by 8 bases, with 8 bases between them. CDR3 size: 13 residues. The CDR3 bases are TGTGCCAGCAGCTTAGGGCAGAGGGAAAAACTGTTTTTT. It translates to CASSLGQREKLFF.

This chain joins TRBV27 and TRBJ1-6; 7 positions agree with TRBD1. Trimming removed 5 bases from V and 4 bases from J; junction bases left unmatched: 8. The germline CDR1 and CDR2 sequences are MNHEY and SMNVEV (reference sequence). The CDR3 loop spans 16 amino acids. CDR3 sequence reads: CASSPLGQHYNSPLHF. CDR3 in DNA: TGTGCCAGCAGTCCCCTGGGACAGCATTATAATTCACCCCTCCACTTT.

The gene calls are TRBV7-2 and TRBJ2-5, with TRBD2 matching 9 bases. CDR3 length: 17 amino acids. The ends lost 1 base at V and 1 base at J; junction bases unmatched: 7. Per germline, CDR1 SGHTA and CDR2 FQGNSA. CDR3 region: CASSLVRGSGGQETQYF. CDR3 sequence (DNA): TGTGCCAGCAGCTTAGTTCGGGGTAGCGGGGGCCAAGAGACCCAGTACTTC.